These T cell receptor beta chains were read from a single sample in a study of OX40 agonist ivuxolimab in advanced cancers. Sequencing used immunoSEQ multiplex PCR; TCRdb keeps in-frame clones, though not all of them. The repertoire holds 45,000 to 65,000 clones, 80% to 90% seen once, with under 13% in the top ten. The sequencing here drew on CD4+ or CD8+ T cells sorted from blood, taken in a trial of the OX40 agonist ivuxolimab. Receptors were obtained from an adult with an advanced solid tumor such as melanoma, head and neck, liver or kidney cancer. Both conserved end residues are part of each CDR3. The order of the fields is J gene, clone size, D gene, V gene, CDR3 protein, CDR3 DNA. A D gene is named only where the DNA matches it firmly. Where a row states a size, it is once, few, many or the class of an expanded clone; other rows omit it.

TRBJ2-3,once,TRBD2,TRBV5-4,CASTVAGITDTQYF,TGTGCCAGCACCGTAGCGGGAATCACAGATACGCAGTATTTT
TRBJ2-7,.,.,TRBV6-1,CASSWSLGSTYEQYF,TGTGCCAGCAGTTGGAGTTTAGGGTCCACCTACGAGCAGTACTTC
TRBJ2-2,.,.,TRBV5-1,CASSLGLIGGELFF,TGCGCCAGCAGCCTAGGACTGATCGGAGGGGAGCTGTTTTTT
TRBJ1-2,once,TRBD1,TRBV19,CASSPLQGASYGYTF,TGTGCCAGTAGTCCGCTACAGGGGGCGAGCTATGGCTACACCTTC
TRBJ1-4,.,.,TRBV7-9,CASSPQGDYEKLFF,TGTGCCAGCAGCCCACAGGGAGATTATGAAAAACTGTTTTTT
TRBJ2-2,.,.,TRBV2,CASGGLFNTGELFF,TGTGCCAGCGGGGGGCTTTTTAACACCGGGGAGCTGTTTTTT
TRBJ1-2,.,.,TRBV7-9,CASSPVRENGYTF,TGTGCCAGCAGCCCTGTACGAGAGAATGGCTACACCTTC
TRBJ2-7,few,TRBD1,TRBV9,CASSAEGQGWEQYF,TGTGCCAGCAGCGCCGAGGGACAGGGCTGGGAGCAGTACTTC
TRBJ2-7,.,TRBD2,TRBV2,CASSGVVAGVPDEQYF,TGTGCCAGCAGTGGCGTGGTAGCGGGAGTACCCGACGAGCAGTACTTC
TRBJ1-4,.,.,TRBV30,CAWSRSSNEKLFF,TGTGCCTGGAGTCGCTCATCGAATGAAAAACTGTTTTTT
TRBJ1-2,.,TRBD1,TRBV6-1,CASSETGELSNYGYTF,TGTGCCAGCAGTGAAACAGGGGAATTATCAAACTATGGCTACACCTTC
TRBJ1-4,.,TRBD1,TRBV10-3,CAISDPGQGNEKLFF,TGTGCCATCAGTGACCCGGGACAGGGAAATGAAAAACTGTTTTTT
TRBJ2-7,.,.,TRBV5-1,CASSLEGRVVNEQYF,TGCGCCAGCAGCTTGGAGGGCAGGGTCGTGAACGAGCAGTACTTC
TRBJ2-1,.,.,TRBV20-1,CSASALEAQFF,TGCAGTGCTAGTGCCCTAGAGGCGCAGTTCTTC
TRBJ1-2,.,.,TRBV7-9,CASSLEENYGYTF,TGTGCCAGCAGCTTAGAGGAGAACTATGGCTACACCTTC
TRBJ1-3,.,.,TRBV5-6,CASKKSASGNTIYF,TGTGCCAGCAAAAAATCAGCCTCTGGAAACACCATATATTTT
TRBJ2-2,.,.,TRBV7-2,CASSLARVTGELFF,TGTGCCAGCAGCTTAGCCAGGGTTACCGGGGAGCTGTTTTTT
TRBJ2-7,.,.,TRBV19,CASSFRGTSYEQYF,TGTGCCAGTAGTTTCCGGGGGACCTCCTACGAGCAGTACTTC
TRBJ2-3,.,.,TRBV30,CAWSVNRDTQYF,TGTGCCTGGAGTGTTAATAGGGATACGCAGTATTTT
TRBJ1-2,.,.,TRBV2,CASSEALRQGRDGYTF,TGTGCCAGCAGTGAAGCGCTTCGCCAGGGGAGGGACGGCTACACCTTC
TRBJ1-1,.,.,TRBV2,CASRKGLDSEAFF,TGTGCCAGCAGAAAGGGGCTTGACAGTGAAGCTTTCTTT
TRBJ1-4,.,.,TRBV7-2,CASSYLGGTNEKLFF,TGTGCCAGCAGCTACCTGGGGGGAACTAATGAAAAACTGTTTTTT
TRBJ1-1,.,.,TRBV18,CASSQNRENTEAFF,TGTGCCAGCTCACAAAACAGGGAGAACACTGAAGCTTTCTTT
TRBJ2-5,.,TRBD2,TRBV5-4,CASSSRRERGETQYF,TGTGCCAGCAGCTCACGGCGGGAGAGGGGAGAGACCCAGTACTTC
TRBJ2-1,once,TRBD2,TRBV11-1,CASSLELAGGLSYNEQFF,TGTGCCAGCAGCTTAGAGCTAGCGGGGGGCCTATCCTACAATGAGCAGTTCTTC
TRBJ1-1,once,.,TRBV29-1,CSVETVLNTEAFF,TGCAGCGTTGAAACGGTACTGAACACTGAAGCTTTCTTT
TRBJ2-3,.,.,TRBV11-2,CASSLDQGPDTQYF,TGTGCCAGCAGCTTAGATCAGGGGCCAGATACGCAGTATTTT
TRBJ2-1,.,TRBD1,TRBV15,CATSRDLAEGQSYFF,TGTGCCACCAGCAGAGATTTAGCTGAGGGACAGAGTTATTTCTTC